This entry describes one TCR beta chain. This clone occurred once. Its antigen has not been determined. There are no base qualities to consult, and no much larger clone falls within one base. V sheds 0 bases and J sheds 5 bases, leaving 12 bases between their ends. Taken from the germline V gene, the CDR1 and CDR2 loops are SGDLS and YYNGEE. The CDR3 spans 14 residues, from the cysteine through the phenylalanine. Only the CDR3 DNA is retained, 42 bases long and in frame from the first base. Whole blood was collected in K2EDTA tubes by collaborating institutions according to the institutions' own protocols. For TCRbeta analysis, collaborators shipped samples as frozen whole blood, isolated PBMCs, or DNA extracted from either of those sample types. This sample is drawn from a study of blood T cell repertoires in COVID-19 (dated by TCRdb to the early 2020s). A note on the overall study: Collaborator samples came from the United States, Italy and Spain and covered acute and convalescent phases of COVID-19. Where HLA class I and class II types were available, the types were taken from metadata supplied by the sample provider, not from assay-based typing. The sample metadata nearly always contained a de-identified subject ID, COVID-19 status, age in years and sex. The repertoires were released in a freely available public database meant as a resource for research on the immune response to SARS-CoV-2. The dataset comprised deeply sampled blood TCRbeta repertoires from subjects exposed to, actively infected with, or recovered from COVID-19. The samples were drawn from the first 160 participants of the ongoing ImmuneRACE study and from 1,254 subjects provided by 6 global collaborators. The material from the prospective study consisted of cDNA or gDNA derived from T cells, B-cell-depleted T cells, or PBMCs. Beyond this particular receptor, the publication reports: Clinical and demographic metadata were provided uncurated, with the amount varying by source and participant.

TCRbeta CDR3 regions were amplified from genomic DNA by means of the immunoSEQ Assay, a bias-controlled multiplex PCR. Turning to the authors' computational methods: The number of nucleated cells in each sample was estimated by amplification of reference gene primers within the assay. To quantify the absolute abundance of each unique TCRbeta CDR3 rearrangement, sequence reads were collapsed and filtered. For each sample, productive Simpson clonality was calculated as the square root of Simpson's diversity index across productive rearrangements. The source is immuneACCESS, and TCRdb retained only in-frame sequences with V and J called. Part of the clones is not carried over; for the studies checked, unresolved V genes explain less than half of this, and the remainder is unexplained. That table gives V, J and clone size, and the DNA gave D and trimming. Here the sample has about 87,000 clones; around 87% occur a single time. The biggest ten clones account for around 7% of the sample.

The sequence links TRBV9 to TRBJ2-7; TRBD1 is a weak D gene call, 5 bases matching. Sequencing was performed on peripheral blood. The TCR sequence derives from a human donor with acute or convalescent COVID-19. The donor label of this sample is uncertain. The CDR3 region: CASSVGVGRNEQYF. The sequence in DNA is TGTGCCAGCAGCGTAGGCGTGGGGCGCAACGAGCAGTACTTC.